These 19 T cell receptor beta chains were sequenced from one sample in a study of blood T cell repertoires in COVID-19. Data came from immunoSEQ multiplex PCR; TCRdb stores just in-frame clones and leaves some out. The data show about 190,000 clones, about 88% seen once. The sample was PBMCs or T cells enriched from blood (not recorded which). The receptors originated from a woman in her forties in a cohort exposed to, infected with or recovered from COVID-19 (not recorded which).

The chain employs TRBV7-2 and TRBJ2-7; a weak D match, TRBD1 (5 bases). This CDR3 has 15 amino acids. V was cut by 3 bases and J by 3 bases, with 15 bases left in between. Per the germline V gene, CDR1 is SGHTA and CDR2 is FQGNSA. CDR3 bases: TGTGCCAGCAGCTTTCCGGACACAACCGTCTACGAGCAGTACTTC. It yields the protein CASSFPDTTVYEQYF.

This clone is a singleton in its sample. The CDR3 region is CAGKAGGDEKLFF. In nucleotides, the CDR3 is TGCGCCGGTAAAGCGGGGGGAGATGAAAAACTGTTTTTT. This chain joins TRBV5-1 and TRBJ1-4, with D possibly being TRBD1 (5 bases). V shed 10 bases and J shed 6 bases, with 16 bases lying between them. This CDR3 region has 13 residues. Looked up from germline, CDR1 is SGHRS and CDR2 is YFSETQ.

The chain combines TRBV14 with TRBJ1-6; 9 nucleotides match TRBD1. CDR3 length: 16 residues. J was trimmed by 7 bases and V by 2 bases; bases with no gene match: 6. Germline V gene lookup returns CDR1 SGHDN and CDR2 FVKESK. The CDR3 sequence: CASSQQNRGPNSPLHF. As DNA, the CDR3 is TGTGCCAGCAGCCAACAGAACAGGGGGCCGAATTCACCCCTCCACTTT. Based on the CDR3 plus reference TRBV14 and TRBJ1-6, the full variable domain is EAGVTQFPSHSVIEKGQTVTLRCDPISGHDNLYWYRRVMGKEIKFLLHFVKESKQDESGMPNNRFLAERTGGTYSTLKVQPAELEDSGVYFCASSQQNRGPNSPLHFGNGTRLTVT.

The chain carries TRBV3-1 (or the pseudogene TRBV3-2) and TRBJ2-7; 7 nucleotides match TRBD2. This CDR3 has 16 residues. Losses at the gene ends were 0 bases for V and 0 bases for J; bases not matched to a gene: 5. Germline loops: CDR1 LGHDT, CDR2 YNNKEL (reference sequence). CDR3 coding DNA: TGTGCCAGCAGCCAAGATTTTGGGACTATCTCCTACGAGCAGTACTTC. It yields the protein CASSQDFGTISYEQYF.

The chain has TRBV15 and TRBJ2-1; D not certain. The CDR3 has 16 amino acids. V gave up 0 bases and J gave up 4 bases, with 13 bases separating them. CDR1 is LNHNV, CDR2 YYDKDF, per germline (reference sequence). The chain's CDR3 is CATSRDRRGQYNEQFF. In nucleotides, the CDR3 is TGTGCCACCAGCAGAGATCGTCGCGGTCAGTACAATGAGCAGTTCTTC.

CDR3 coding DNA: TGCAGCGTTAGAAGGACTAGCGGGAGCAGCTACGAGCAGTACTTC. It encodes CSVRRTSGSSYEQYF. This chain uses TRBV29-1 with TRBJ2-7; TRBD2 agrees at 13 bases. CDR3 length: 15 residues. CDR1 is SQVTM, CDR2 ANQGSEA, per germline. The trim removed 5 bases at V and 3 bases at J, leaving 7 bases unmatched.

This clone was recorded a few times. V gene TRBV19 combines with J gene TRBJ1-5; 9 nucleotides agree with TRBD1. This CDR3 region has 19 residues. The V gene's germline CDR1 is LNHDA and CDR2 SQIVND (reference sequence). Trimming took 5 bases from V and 0 from J; bases not matched to a gene: 14. In DNA, the CDR3 is TGTGCCAGTAGTCTCGGGGACAGGGCCCTACTGTTTAGCAATCAGCCCCAGCATTTT. Translated, it gives CASSLGDRALLFSNQPQHF.

The gene calls are TRBV6-2 or TRBV6-3 and TRBJ2-2; D is undetermined. From germline, CDR1 is MNHEY and CDR2 SVGEGT. The CDR3 has 15 residues. Trimming pared 2 bases from V and 8 bases from J, leaving 15 bases between. In nucleotides, the CDR3 is TGTGCCAGCAGTTACCTGGCGGTCGGGTTAGGGGAGCTGTTTTTT. Residues: CASSYLAVGLGELFF.

The J gene is TRBJ1-1, the V gene TRBV29-1, with D possibly TRBD1 on 6 matching bases. With 6 bases removed from V and 7 bases from J, the gap between germline ends came to 15 bases. The germline V gene encodes CDR1 SQVTM and CDR2 ANQGSEA. This CDR3 spans 12 amino acids. CDR3 in amino acids: CSVEYRDFEAFF. In DNA form, the CDR3 reads TGCAGCGTAGAATACAGGGATTTTGAAGCTTTCTTT.

CDR3: CASSFISGSYNEQFF. Written as DNA, the CDR3 is TGTGCCAGCAGTTTTATCTCAGGCTCCTACAATGAGCAGTTCTTC. This chain uses TRBV7-2 with TRBJ2-1; D is ambiguous. The CDR3 is 15 residues long. V was clipped by 6 bases and J by 0 bases, with 12 bases between them. Germline V lookup: CDR1 SGHTA, CDR2 FQGNSA.

This chain links TRBV7-9 with TRBJ1-1; D is perhaps TRBD1 (5 bases). CDR1 and CDR2 from the germline V gene are SEHNR and FQNEAQ (reference sequence). With 6 bases removed from V and 6 bases from J, the gap between germline ends came to 17 bases. The CDR3 has 14 residues. The CDR3 region is CASSTTGPNAEAFF. The CDR3 nucleotides are TGTGCCAGCAGTACCACAGGCCCTAACGCTGAAGCTTTCTTT.

This chain joins TRBV6-2 or TRBV6-3 and TRBJ1-6; D not resolved. The CDR3 covers 14 residues. Germline loops: CDR1 MNHEY, CDR2 SVGEGT. V dropped 2 bases and J dropped 9 bases, with 11 bases sitting between them. Written as DNA, the CDR3 is TGTGCCAGCAGTTACGCCGACCGGGGTTCACCCCTCCACTTT. This codes for CASSYADRGSPLHF.

The V call is TRBV19, the J call TRBJ2-7; TRBD1 agrees at 8 bases. The junction had 4 bases not matched to a gene; V was cut back by 1 base and J by 5 bases. The CDR3 runs 14 residues. Germline CDR1 reads LNHDA; CDR2 reads SQIVND (reference sequence). The CDR3 region has the DNA TGTGCCAGTAGTATAGGCTTACAGGGGGACGAGCAGTACTTC. Translating it yields CASSIGLQGDEQYF.

V and J are TRBV9 and TRBJ1-2, with TRBD1 identical over 9 bases. This CDR3 spans 15 amino acids. V lost 0 bases to trimming and J lost 2 bases; unmatched junction nucleotides: 2. Per germline, CDR1 SGDLS and CDR2 YYNGEE. The CDR3 DNA is TGTGCCAGCAGCGTAGTTGGGACAGGGAACTATGGCTACACCTTC. Protein product: CASSVVGTGNYGYTF.

In its sample, this clone was seen a few times. The V gene is TRBV3-1 (or the pseudogene TRBV3-2), the J gene TRBJ2-5; D is possibly TRBD1 (6 bases). Per germline, CDR1 LGHDT and CDR2 YNNKEL (reference sequence). With 4 bases removed from V and 5 bases from J, the gap between germline ends came to 14 bases. The CDR3 runs to 14 residues. The CDR3 region has the DNA TGTGCCAGCAGCCTAGTACAGGGTCCGGAGACCCAGTACTTC. It codes for CASSLVQGPETQYF.

The chain recombines TRBV6-6 with TRBJ2-2; the match to TRBD2 covers 12 bases. The ends lost 5 bases at V and 6 bases at J; junction bases unmatched: 7. CDR3 length equals 16 residues. Germline V lookup: CDR1 MNHNY, CDR2 SVGAGI (reference sequence). The CDR3 coding sequence is TGTGCCAGCAGTCGGACTAGCGGGGTGAGGGCCGGGGAGCTGTTTTTT. It codes for CASSRTSGVRAGELFF.

The rearrangement uses TRBV7-2 and TRBJ2-2; D is possibly TRBD1 (6 bases). The germline V and J ends were trimmed by 5 bases and 4 bases, with 14 bases remaining between them. In germline, CDR1 is SGHTA, CDR2 FQGNSA. The CDR3 runs 15 residues. This CDR3 reads CASSPRGHSTGELFF. The DNA for the CDR3 is TGTGCCAGCAGCCCCAGGGGACATAGCACCGGGGAGCTGTTTTTT.

V usage is TRBV7-6 and J usage is TRBJ2-7; no firm D call. The CDR3 has 13 residues. Germline CDR1 and CDR2: SGHVS and FNYEAQ. V lost 1 base to trimming and J lost 5 bases, with 9 bases between them. The CDR3 spells CASSLVGSDEQYF. The CDR3 nucleotides are TGTGCCAGCAGCTTAGTCGGGTCTGACGAGCAGTACTTC.

The chain has TRBV19 and TRBJ1-1; D is undetermined. CDR1 is LNHDA and CDR2 is SQIVND in the germline V gene (reference sequence). V dropped 5 bases and J dropped 3 bases, with 13 bases sitting between them. CDR3 length equals 14 residues. CDR3 sequence (DNA): TGTGCCAGTAGTCCGACTCGGCCAGACACTGAAGCTTTCTTT. Encoded protein: CASSPTRPDTEAFF.